A selection of T cell receptor beta chains follows, all from one sample in a study of T cells in Graves' hyperthyroidism and ophthalmopathy. TCRdb independently ran MiXCR on the multiplex PCR reads; one entry per CDR3 protein. The sample has 600,000 to 850,000 distinct CDR3 sequences; about 19% are singletons. The specimen was blood. These TCRs come from a woman aged 50 to 65 with Graves' hyperthyroidism that later progressed to Graves' ophthalmopathy. CDR3s include the opening cysteine and the closing phenylalanine or tryptophan. D genes are given only for firm matches. Not every row has a clone size; where given, it reads once, few, many or a size class.

CASSPRGPIYNEQFF	TGTGCCAGCAGCCCCCGGGGTCCTATCTACAATGAGCAGTTCTTC	TRBV7-2	TRBJ2-1	many	NA
CASLSGGFEQYF	TGTGCCAGCTTGAGTGGGGGGTTCGAGCAGTACTTC	TRBV27	TRBJ2-7	NA	NA
CASSLPVYNYGYTF	TGTGCCAGCAGCTTACCCGTGTATAACTATGGCTACACCTTC	TRBV7-2	TRBJ1-2	few	NA
CASSVEGTENTEAFF	TGTGCCAGCAGCGTAGAGGGCACGGAGAACACTGAAGCTTTCTTT	TRBV9	TRBJ1-1	NA	NA
CASSIGAVEAYNEQFF	TGTGCCAGTAGTATCGGTGCGGTGGAAGCCTACAATGAGCAGTTCTTC	TRBV19	TRBJ2-1	NA	NA
CASSSPRTSGDTQYF	TGTGCCAGCAGCTCCCCGAGGACTAGCGGAGATACGCAGTATTTT	TRBV11-2	TRBJ2-3	few	TRBD2
CASSFTTGNYGYTF	TGTGCCAGCAGTTTCACGACAGGGAACTATGGCTACACCTTC	TRBV7-9	TRBJ1-2	NA	TRBD1
CASRIAGESYEQYF	TGTGCCAGCAGAATAGCGGGAGAGTCCTACGAGCAGTACTTC	TRBV6-1	TRBJ2-7	NA	TRBD2
CASSSETGANTGELFF	TGTGCCAGCAGCTCCGAGACAGGGGCGAACACCGGGGAGCTGTTTTTT	TRBV7-9	TRBJ2-2	NA	TRBD1
CASTPTGYTEAFF	TGTGCCAGCACTCCGACGGGATATACTGAAGCTTTCTTT	TRBV6-2/TRBV6-3	TRBJ1-1	NA	NA
CASSLLGTATPYEQYF	TGTGCCAGCAGCCTCCTTGGGACCGCAACTCCCTACGAGCAGTACTTC	TRBV7-3	TRBJ2-7	many	NA
CASSLGGKNIQYF	TGTGCCAGCAGCTTAGGAGGGAAAAACATTCAGTACTTC	TRBV7-9	TRBJ2-4	few	NA
CASSPRGQEGEKLFF	TGTGCCAGCAGTCCTCGGGGACAAGAAGGTGAAAAACTGTTTTTT	TRBV6-1	TRBJ1-4	many	NA
CASNHPENSPLHF	TGTGCCAGCAACCACCCAGAGAATTCACCCCTCCACTTT	TRBV6-1	TRBJ1-6	few	NA
CASSYGSGGNSYNEQFF	TGTGCCAGCAGTTACGGAAGCGGGGGGAACTCCTACAATGAGCAGTTCTTC	TRBV6-5	TRBJ2-1	NA	TRBD2
CASSGTYSYNEQFF	TGTGCCAGCAGTGGGACGTACTCCTACAATGAGCAGTTCTTC	TRBV12-3/TRBV12-4	TRBJ2-1	NA	NA
CASRGLAGSYEQYF	TGTGCCAGTCGAGGACTAGCGGGGAGCTACGAGCAGTACTTC	TRBV6-1	TRBJ2-7	many	TRBD2
CSARGRLTGAGGYTF	TGCAGTGCTAGAGGGAGATTGACAGGGGCGGGTGGCTACACCTTC	TRBV20-1	TRBJ1-2	few	TRBD1
CASQTRGQGYDQPQHF	TGTGCCAGTCAGACCCGGGGACAGGGGTACGATCAGCCCCAGCATTTT	TRBV19	TRBJ1-5	NA	TRBD1
CASSPGYYNEQFF	TGTGCCAGCTCACCAGGCTACTACAATGAGCAGTTCTTC	TRBV18	TRBJ2-1	NA	NA
CASSFSDRGVPQYF	TGTGCCAGCAGCTTTTCCGACAGGGGCGTCCCCCAGTACTTC	TRBV7-9	TRBJ2-5	NA	TRBD1
CASSLNGGVNTEAFF	TGTGCCAGCAGCTTAAATGGGGGGGTCAACACTGAAGCTTTCTTT	TRBV7-3	TRBJ1-1	many	NA
CASSLSVDGYTF	TGTGCCAGCAGTTTGAGTGTCGATGGCTACACCTTC	TRBV12-3/TRBV12-4	TRBJ1-2	many	NA
CASNPQGSNTEAFF	TGTGCCAGCAATCCACAGGGGTCGAACACTGAAGCTTTCTTT	TRBV2	TRBJ1-1	many	TRBD1
CASSQERGASYEQYF	TGTGCCAGCAGCCAAGAGAGGGGGGCCTCCTACGAGCAGTACTTC	TRBV4-2	TRBJ2-7	few	NA
CASIGVWSTEAFF	TGTGCCAGCATTGGAGTGTGGAGCACTGAAGCTTTCTTT	TRBV2	TRBJ1-1	many	NA
CASSFGAGRTTEAFF	TGTGCCAGCAGCTTCGGGGCAGGGCGGACCACTGAAGCTTTCTTT	TRBV11-2	TRBJ1-1	few	NA
CSAVRWGDIEGDFSGNTIYF	TGCAGTGCCGTAAGATGGGGGGACATCGAGGGGGACTTCTCTGGAAACACCATATATTTT	TRBV20-1	TRBJ1-3	NA	NA
CASSPGGSAGNTIYF	TGTGCCAGCAGCCCGGGAGGCAGCGCTGGAAACACCATATATTTT	TRBV9	TRBJ1-3	NA	NA
CSARTGGNTGELFF	TGCAGTGCAAGGACAGGGGGGAACACCGGGGAGCTGTTTTTT	TRBV20-1	TRBJ2-2	many	TRBD1
CAIRATGGKYNEQFF	TGTGCCATCCGGGCCACAGGGGGCAAGTACAATGAGCAGTTCTTC	TRBV10-3	TRBJ2-1	NA	TRBD1
CASSVGVQIGPNTEAFF	TGTGCCAGCAGCGTCGGAGTTCAGATTGGGCCGAACACTGAAGCTTTCTTT	TRBV9	TRBJ1-1	many	NA
CASSQGVAGSPLHF	TGTGCCAGCAGCCAAGGGGTGGCGGGGTCACCCCTCCACTTT	TRBV3-1	TRBJ1-6	NA	NA
CASGGQGNYGYTF	TGTGCCAGCGGGGGACAGGGAAACTATGGCTACACCTTC	TRBV12-3/TRBV12-4	TRBJ1-2	many	TRBD1
CSAKKGALTGELFF	TGCAGTGCTAAAAAGGGGGCGCTCACCGGGGAGCTGTTTTTT	TRBV20-1	TRBJ2-2	many	TRBD1
CASSYSYGNTIYF	TGTGCCAGCAGTTACTCGTATGGAAACACCATATATTTT	TRBV6-5	TRBJ1-3	NA	NA
CASTVGGGEASLQPQHF	TGTGCCAGCACCGTAGGGGGGGGGGAGGCCTCCCTTCAGCCCCAGCATTTT	TRBV6-1	TRBJ1-5	NA	NA